These 4 T cell receptor beta chains were all obtained from the same sample, sequenced in a study of lymphopenia after photon versus proton radiotherapy. Only in-frame clones appear in the TCRdb table, and some are missing; sequencing was by immunoSEQ multiplex PCR. The repertoire includes 30,000 to 40,000 clones, about 93% of them detected once, and roughly 15% sits in the top ten. The starting material was peripheral blood, obtained from a patient treated with photon-based radiotherapy. Receptors were obtained from a man aged 55 to 70 with cholangiocarcinoma.

The V call is TRBV10-3, the J call TRBJ2-7, with 7 bases fitting TRBD1. The germline gives CDR1 ENHRY, CDR2 SYGVKD. The length of the CDR3 is 13 residues. With 5 bases clipped from V and 4 bases from J, the junction kept 5 bases outside the gene matches. CDR3 sequence reads: CAISYDRVYEQYF. The DNA of the CDR3 is TGTGCCATCAGTTACGACAGGGTTTACGAGCAGTACTTC.

This chain connects TRBV12-5 to TRBJ2-1; D perhaps matches TRBD2 (5 bases). V was shortened by 0 bases and J by 0 bases, with 15 bases between the two germline ends. Germline CDR1 reads LGHNT; CDR2 reads FRNRAP. This CDR3 region has 18 residues. The CDR3 DNA is TGTGCTAGTGGTTTGGTACTCGGTGTGGGGAGCTCCTACAATGAGCAGTTCTTC. Its protein product is CASGLVLGVGSSYNEQFF.

The J gene is TRBJ2-3, the V gene TRBV5-4; no definite D call. The V gene's germline CDR1 is SGHNT and CDR2 YYREEE (reference sequence). This CDR3 has 15 residues. V was pared by 4 bases and J by 0 bases, with 12 bases between. As DNA, the CDR3 is TGTGCCAGCAGCCTTCTAGTGGGAAGCACAGATACGCAGTATTTT. This codes for CASSLLVGSTDTQYF. Full variable domain (outside the CDR3, taken from reference TRBV5-4 and TRBJ2-3): ETGVTQSPTHLIKTRGQQVTLRCSSQSGHNTVSWYQQALGQGPQFIFQYYREEENGRGNFPPRFSGLQFPNYSSELNVNALELDDSALYLCASSLLVGSTDTQYFGPGTRLTVL.

V usage is TRBV15 and J usage is TRBJ1-2, with 10 bases matching TRBD1. V dropped 2 bases and J dropped 6; count of bases not matched to a gene: 18. The CDR3 is 19 residues long. The germline gives CDR1 LNHNV, CDR2 YYDKDF (reference sequence). The CDR3 DNA reads as TGTGCCACCAGCAGAAATAGACAGGGGGCCTCTCTGACTCGCGATGGCTACACCTTC. Translating gives CATSRNRQGASLTRDGYTF.